The clone carrying this T cell receptor (beta chain) occurred a few times. J was trimmed by 0 bases and V by 5 bases; bases with no gene match: 10. This CDR3 region has 17 residues. Germline values: CDR1 SGHAT, CDR2 FQNNGV. The data stem from a study of T cell responses to AZD1222 COVID-19 vaccine. Sequenced by immunoSEQ multiplex PCR; TCRdb stores in-frame clones only, minus some. Of approximately 130,000 clones listed, around 90% are singletons. The clonotype comes from an adult who received the AZD1222 COVID-19 vaccine. This sample comprised peripheral blood, obtained 28 days after the second AZD1222 dose. The genes are TRBV11-2 and TRBJ1-3; 7 bases align to TRBD1. The CDR3 region is CASSLQPGQSSGNTIYF. The CDR3 DNA is TGTGCCAGCAGCCTTCAGCCGGGACAGAGCTCTGGAAACACCATATATTTT.